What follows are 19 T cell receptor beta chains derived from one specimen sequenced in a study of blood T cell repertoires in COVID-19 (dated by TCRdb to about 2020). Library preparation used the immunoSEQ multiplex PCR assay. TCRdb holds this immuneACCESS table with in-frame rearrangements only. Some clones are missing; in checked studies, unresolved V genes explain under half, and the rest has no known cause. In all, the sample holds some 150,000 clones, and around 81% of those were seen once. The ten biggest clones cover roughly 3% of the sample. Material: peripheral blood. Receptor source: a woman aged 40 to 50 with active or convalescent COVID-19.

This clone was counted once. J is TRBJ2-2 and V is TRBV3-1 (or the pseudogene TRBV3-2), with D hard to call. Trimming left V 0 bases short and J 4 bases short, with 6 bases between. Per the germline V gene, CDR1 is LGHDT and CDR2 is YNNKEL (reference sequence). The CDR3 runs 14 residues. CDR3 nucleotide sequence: TGTGCCAGCAGCCAAGATCCTAGCACCGGGGAGCTGTTTTTT. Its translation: CASSQDPSTGELFF.

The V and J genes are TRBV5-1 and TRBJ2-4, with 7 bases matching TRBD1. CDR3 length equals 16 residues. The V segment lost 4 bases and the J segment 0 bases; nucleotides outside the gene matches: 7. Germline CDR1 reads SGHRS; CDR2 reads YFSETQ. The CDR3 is CASSPGTDLAKNIQYF. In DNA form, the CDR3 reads TGCGCCAGCAGCCCGGGGACAGACCTAGCCAAAAACATTCAGTACTTC.

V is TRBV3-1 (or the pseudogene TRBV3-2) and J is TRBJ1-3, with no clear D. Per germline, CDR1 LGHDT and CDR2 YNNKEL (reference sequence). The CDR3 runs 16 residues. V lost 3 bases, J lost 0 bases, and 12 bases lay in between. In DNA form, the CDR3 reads TGTGCCAGCAGCCAGGAGAGATACCTCTCTGGAAACACCATATATTTT. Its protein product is CASSQERYLSGNTIYF.

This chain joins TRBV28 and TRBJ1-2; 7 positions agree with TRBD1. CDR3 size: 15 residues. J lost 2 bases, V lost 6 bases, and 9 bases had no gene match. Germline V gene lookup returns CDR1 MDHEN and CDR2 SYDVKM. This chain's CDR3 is CASSQQLTGNYGYTF. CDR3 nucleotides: TGTGCCAGCAGCCAACAGTTGACAGGGAACTATGGCTACACCTTC.

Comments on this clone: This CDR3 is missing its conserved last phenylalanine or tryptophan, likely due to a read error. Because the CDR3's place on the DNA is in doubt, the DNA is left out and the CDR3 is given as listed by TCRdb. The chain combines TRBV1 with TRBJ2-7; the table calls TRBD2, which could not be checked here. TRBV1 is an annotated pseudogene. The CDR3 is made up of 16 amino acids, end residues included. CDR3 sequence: CTSSQGTERAGPPLVP.

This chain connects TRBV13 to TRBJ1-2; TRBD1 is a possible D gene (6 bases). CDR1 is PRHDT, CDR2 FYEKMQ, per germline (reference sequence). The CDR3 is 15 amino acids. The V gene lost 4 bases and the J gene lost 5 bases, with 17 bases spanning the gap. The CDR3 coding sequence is TGTGCCAGCAGCTCGCCCGCGGGGGGGCTATATGGCTACACCTTC. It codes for CASSSPAGGLYGYTF.

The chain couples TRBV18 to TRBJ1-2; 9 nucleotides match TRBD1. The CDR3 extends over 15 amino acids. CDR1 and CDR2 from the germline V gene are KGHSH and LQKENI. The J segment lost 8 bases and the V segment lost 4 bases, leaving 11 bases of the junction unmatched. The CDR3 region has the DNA TGTGCCAGCTCACGACAACCGGGACAGGGTTTCGGCTACACCTTC. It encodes CASSRQPGQGFGYTF.

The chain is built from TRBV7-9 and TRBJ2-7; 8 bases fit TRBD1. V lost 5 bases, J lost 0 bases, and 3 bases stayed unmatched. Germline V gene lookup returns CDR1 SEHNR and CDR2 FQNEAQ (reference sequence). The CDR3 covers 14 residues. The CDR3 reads CASSRTGSSYEQYF. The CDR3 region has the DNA TGTGCCAGCAGCCGGACAGGGAGCTCCTACGAGCAGTACTTC. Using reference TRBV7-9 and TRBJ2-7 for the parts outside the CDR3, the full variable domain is DTGVSQNPRHKITKRGQNVTFRCDPISEHNRLYWYRQTLGQGPEFLTYFQNEAQLEKSRLLSDRFSAERPKGSFSTLEIQRTEQGDSAMYLCASSRTGSSYEQYFGPGTRLTVT.

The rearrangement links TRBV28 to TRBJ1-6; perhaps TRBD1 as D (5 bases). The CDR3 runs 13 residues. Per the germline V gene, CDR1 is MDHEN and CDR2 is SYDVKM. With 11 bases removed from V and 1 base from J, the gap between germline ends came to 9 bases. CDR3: CAGGGSYNSPLHF. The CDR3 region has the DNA TGTGCCGGGGGGGGGTCCTATAATTCACCCCTCCACTTT.

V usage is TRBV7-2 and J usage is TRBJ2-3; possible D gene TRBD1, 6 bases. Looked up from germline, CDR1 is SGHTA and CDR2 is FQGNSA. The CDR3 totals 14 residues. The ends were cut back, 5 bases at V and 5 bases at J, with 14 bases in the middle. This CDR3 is CASSKGQRVDTQYF. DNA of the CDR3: TGTGCCAGCAGCAAAGGACAGAGGGTAGATACGCAGTATTTT.

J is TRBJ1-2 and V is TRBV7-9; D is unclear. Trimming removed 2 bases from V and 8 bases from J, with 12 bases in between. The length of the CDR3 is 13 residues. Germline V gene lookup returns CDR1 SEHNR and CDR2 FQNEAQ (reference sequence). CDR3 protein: CASSLYERGGYTF. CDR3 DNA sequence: TGTGCCAGCAGCTTATACGAGCGCGGAGGCTACACCTTC.

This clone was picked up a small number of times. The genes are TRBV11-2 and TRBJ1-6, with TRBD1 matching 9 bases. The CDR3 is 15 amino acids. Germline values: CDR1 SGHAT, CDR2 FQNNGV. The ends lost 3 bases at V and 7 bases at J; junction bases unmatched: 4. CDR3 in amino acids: CASSFTGTGNSPLHF. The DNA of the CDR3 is TGTGCCAGCAGCTTCACCGGGACAGGGAATTCACCCCTCCACTTT.

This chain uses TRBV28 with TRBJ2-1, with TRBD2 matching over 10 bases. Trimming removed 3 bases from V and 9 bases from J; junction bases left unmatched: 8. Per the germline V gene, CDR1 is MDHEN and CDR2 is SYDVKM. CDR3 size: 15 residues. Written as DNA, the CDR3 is TGTGCCAGCAGTTTCCGAGCGGGGGGGCAGGTTGAGCAGTTCTTC. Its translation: CASSFRAGGQVEQFF.

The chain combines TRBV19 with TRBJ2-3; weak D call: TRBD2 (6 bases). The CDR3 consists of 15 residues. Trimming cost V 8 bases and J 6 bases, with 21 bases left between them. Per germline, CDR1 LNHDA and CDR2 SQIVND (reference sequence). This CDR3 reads CASSRSGRSGDTQYF. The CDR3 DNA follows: TGTGCCAGTTCCCGGTCGGGGAGGTCGGGGGATACGCAGTATTTT.

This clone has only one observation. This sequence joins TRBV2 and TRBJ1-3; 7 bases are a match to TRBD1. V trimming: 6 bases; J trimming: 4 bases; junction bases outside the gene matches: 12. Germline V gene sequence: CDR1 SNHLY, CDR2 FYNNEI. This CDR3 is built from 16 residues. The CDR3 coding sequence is TGTGCCAGCAGAGACACCTCGACAGGGCACGGAAACACCATATATTTT. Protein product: CASRDTSTGHGNTIYF.

CDR3 nucleotide sequence: TGTGCCAGCAGCTTAGCGGGGCCGGGAGGAGGGCCCCAGCATTTT. It yields the protein CASSLAGPGGGPQHF. This chain joins TRBV7-2 and TRBJ1-5; a weak D match, TRBD1 (5 bases). Trimming removed 0 bases at V and 9 bases at J, with 15 bases between. Germline CDR1 and CDR2: SGHTA and FQGNSA. This CDR3 contains 15 residues.

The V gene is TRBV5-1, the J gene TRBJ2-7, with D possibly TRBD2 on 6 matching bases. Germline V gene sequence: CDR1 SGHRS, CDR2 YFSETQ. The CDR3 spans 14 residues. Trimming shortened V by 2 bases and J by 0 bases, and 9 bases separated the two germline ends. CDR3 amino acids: CASSFSGDSYEQYF. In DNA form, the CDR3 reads TGCGCCAGCAGCTTCTCGGGGGACTCCTACGAGCAGTACTTC.

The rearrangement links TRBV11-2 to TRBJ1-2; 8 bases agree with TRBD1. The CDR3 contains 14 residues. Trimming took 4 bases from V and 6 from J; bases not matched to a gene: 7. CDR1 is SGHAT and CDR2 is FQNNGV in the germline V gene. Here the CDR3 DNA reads TGTGCCAGCAGCTCACAGAGACAGGGGAATGGCTACACCTTC. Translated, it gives CASSSQRQGNGYTF.

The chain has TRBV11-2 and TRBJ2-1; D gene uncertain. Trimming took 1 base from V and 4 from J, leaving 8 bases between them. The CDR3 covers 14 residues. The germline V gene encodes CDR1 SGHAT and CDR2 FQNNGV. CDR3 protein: CASSLAFLYNEQFF. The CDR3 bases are TGTGCCAGCAGCTTAGCCTTTCTTTACAATGAGCAGTTCTTC.